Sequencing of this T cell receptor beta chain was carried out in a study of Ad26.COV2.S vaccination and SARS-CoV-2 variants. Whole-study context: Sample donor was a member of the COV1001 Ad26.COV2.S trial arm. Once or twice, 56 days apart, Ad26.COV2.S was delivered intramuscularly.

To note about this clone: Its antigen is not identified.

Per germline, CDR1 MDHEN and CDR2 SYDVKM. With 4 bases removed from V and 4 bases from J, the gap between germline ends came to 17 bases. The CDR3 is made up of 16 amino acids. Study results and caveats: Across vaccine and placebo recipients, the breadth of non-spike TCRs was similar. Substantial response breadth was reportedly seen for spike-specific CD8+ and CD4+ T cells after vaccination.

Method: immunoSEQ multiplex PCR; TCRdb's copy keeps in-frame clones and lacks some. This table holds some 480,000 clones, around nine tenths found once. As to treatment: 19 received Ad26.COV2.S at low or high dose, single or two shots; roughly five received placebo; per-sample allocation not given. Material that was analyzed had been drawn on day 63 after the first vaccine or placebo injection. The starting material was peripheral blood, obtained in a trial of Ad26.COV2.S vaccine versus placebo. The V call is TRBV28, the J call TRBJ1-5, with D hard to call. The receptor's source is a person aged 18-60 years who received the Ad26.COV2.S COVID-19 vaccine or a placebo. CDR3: CASSSLPGGPNQPQHF. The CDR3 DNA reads TGTGCCAGCAGTTCCTTACCCGGCGGGCCAAATCAGCCCCAGCATTTT.